Below, 20 T cell receptor beta chains from the same sample are listed, as sequenced in a study of blood T cell repertoires in COVID-19. Assay: immunoSEQ multiplex PCR; the TCRdb copy retains only in-frame clones and omits some. The sample yields roughly 190,000 clones, 75% to 95% seen once. Sequencing was done on a sample of peripheral blood. All receptors come from a man between 50 and 59 years old with acute or convalescent COVID-19.

The count of this clone is one. The chain carries TRBV30 and TRBJ1-1, with D perhaps matching TRBD1 (5 bases). This CDR3 region has 14 residues. Looked up from germline, CDR1 is GTSNPN and CDR2 is SVGIG (reference sequence). V was trimmed by 3 bases and J by 0 bases, leaving 11 bases between them. CDR3 region: CAWRWGGMNTEAFF. The CDR3, as DNA: TGTGCCTGGAGGTGGGGGGGGATGAACACTGAAGCTTTCTTT.

This clone was seen a single time. The V and J genes are TRBV7-8 and TRBJ1-1; 9 bases line up with TRBD1. Germline V gives CDR1 SGHVS, CDR2 FQNEAQ. This CDR3 is built from 16 residues. Trimming removed 5 bases from V and 5 bases from J; junction bases left unmatched: 12. DNA for the CDR3: TGTGCCAGCAGCCCAGGGACAGGGACCGTCGGGACTGAAGCTTTCTTT. Amino acid sequence: CASSPGTGTVGTEAFF.

This sequence joins TRBV7-9 and TRBJ2-7, with D possibly being TRBD1 (6 bases). The CDR3 is made up of 13 amino acids. V lost 5 bases and J lost 5, with 13 bases in between. Germline-derived CDR1 and CDR2 are SEHNR and FQNEAQ (reference sequence). The CDR3 is CASSPPGVHEQYF. The DNA for the CDR3 is TGTGCCAGCAGCCCCCCAGGGGTCCACGAGCAGTACTTC.

This chain uses TRBV6-2 or TRBV6-3 with TRBJ1-1; D is ambiguous. The CDR3 runs to 15 residues. The V and J ends lost 6 bases and 4 bases respectively, with 18 bases between them. Germline lookup yields CDR1 MNHEY and CDR2 SVGEGT. Written as DNA, the CDR3 is TGTGCCAGCAGCCCCTCCATGGCGGGTTTCACTGAAGCTTTCTTT. Translated, it gives CASSPSMAGFTEAFF.

The chain is built from TRBV19 and TRBJ2-6; tentatively, D is TRBD1 (6 bases). The germline gives CDR1 LNHDA, CDR2 SQIVND (reference sequence). CDR3 size: 16 residues. Trimming cost V 8 bases and J 4 bases, with 18 bases left between them. CDR3: CASRQQGISGANVLTF. The DNA of the CDR3 is TGTGCCAGTCGTCAACAGGGCATATCCGGGGCCAACGTCCTGACTTTC.

The chain has TRBV4-3 and TRBJ2-6; a weak D match, TRBD1 (6 bases). V was cut by 2 bases and J by 0 bases, with 17 bases left in between. Per the germline V gene, CDR1 is LGHNA and CDR2 is YSLEER. The CDR3 is 19 amino acids. CDR3 bases: TGCGCCAGCAGCCAATCCCGCGGACAGATGGGCTCTGGGGCCAACGTCCTGACTTTC. This gives the protein CASSQSRGQMGSGANVLTF.

The V call is TRBV27, the J call TRBJ2-3; 7 nucleotides line up with TRBD1. With V trimmed by 3 bases and J by 4 bases, 10 bases remained unmatched. This CDR3 contains 16 residues. The germline V gene has CDR1 MNHEY and CDR2 SMNVEV (reference sequence). CDR3 DNA sequence: TGTGCCAGCAGTTTGACCCGGGACAGTGGGGCAGATACGCAGTATTTT. It codes for CASSLTRDSGADTQYF.

The V call is TRBV5-1, the J call TRBJ1-2, with D possibly being TRBD1 (5 bases). Deletions cut 0 bases from V and 6 bases from J, with 9 bases between. This CDR3 spans 13 amino acids. The V gene's germline CDR1 is SGHRS and CDR2 YFSETQ. For the CDR3, the DNA is TGCGCCAGCAGCTTGGGGCCGGGGGATGGCTACACCTTC. Protein sequence: CASSLGPGDGYTF.

This clone was recorded only once. This sequence joins TRBV5-4 and TRBJ2-2, with 7 bases fitting TRBD1. The CDR3 sequence is 15 residues long. Germline values: CDR1 SGHNT, CDR2 YYREEE (reference sequence). Trimming removed 4 bases from V and 4 bases from J; junction bases left unmatched: 7. Written as DNA, the CDR3 is TGTGCCAGCAGCGCCGCACAGGGGAGCACCGGGGAGCTGTTTTTT. Residues: CASSAAQGSTGELFF.

The chain is built from TRBV5-1 and TRBJ1-1, with D possibly TRBD1 on 5 matching bases. The V gene lost 4 bases and the J gene lost 6 bases, with 19 bases spanning the gap. The CDR3 has 15 amino acids. Germline V gene data show CDR1 as SGHRS and CDR2 as YFSETQ. The CDR3 coding sequence is TGCGCCAGCAGCAACAGGACGGTTCCAACCGCTGAAGCTTTCTTT. Amino acids: CASSNRTVPTAEAFF.

This chain joins TRBV10-3 and TRBJ2-3; 8 bases map to TRBD2. V lost 6 bases to trimming and J lost 2 bases; unmatched junction nucleotides: 7. The CDR3 is 15 amino acids. Germline V gene sequence: CDR1 ENHRY, CDR2 SYGVKD. In DNA, the CDR3 is TGTGCCATCAGCCCTAGGCGGGAGGACACAGATACGCAGTATTTT. This codes for CAISPRREDTDTQYF.

The chain carries TRBV19 and TRBJ1-2; no definite D call. There are 14 residues in the CDR3. Looked up from germline, CDR1 is LNHDA and CDR2 is SQIVND (reference sequence). V shed 8 bases and J shed 10 bases, with 23 bases lying between them. In DNA form, the CDR3 reads TGTGCCAGTGGTCCCATTCCCAGTATTCAGGTCTACACCTTC. This translates into CASGPIPSIQVYTF. Based on the CDR3 plus reference TRBV19 and TRBJ1-2, the full variable domain is DGGITQSPKYLFRKEGQNVTLSCEQNLNHDAMYWYRQDPGQGLRLIYYSQIVNDFQKGDIAEGYSVSREKKESFPLTVTSAQKNPTAFYLCASGPIPSIQVYTFGSGTRLTVV.

CDR3 amino acids: CASSEWETLTKNIQYF. The CDR3 DNA sequence: TGTGCCAGCAGTGAATGGGAGACTCTAACCAAAAACATTCAGTACTTC. The rearrangement links TRBV6-1 to TRBJ2-4, with a weak D call TRBD2 (5 bases). The V gene lost 2 bases and the J gene lost 2 bases, with 13 bases spanning the gap. Per the germline V gene, CDR1 is MNHNS and CDR2 is SASEGT. This CDR3 is 16 amino acids long.

The V and J genes are TRBV6-1 and TRBJ1-2; D remains unclear. Germline V gene data show CDR1 as MNHNS and CDR2 as SASEGT. V gave up 2 bases and J gave up 0 bases, with 7 bases separating them. The CDR3 has 14 residues. The CDR3 loop is CASSENTANYGYTF. The CDR3 coding sequence is TGTGCCAGCAGTGAAAATACGGCTAACTATGGCTACACCTTC.

This chain joins TRBV6-6 and TRBJ2-3, with 10 positions matching TRBD2. With 3 bases clipped from V and 4 bases from J, the junction kept 4 bases outside the gene matches. CDR1 is MNHNY, CDR2 SVGAGI, per germline (reference sequence). The CDR3 sequence is 15 residues long. The CDR3 region is CASSYLAGAADTQYF. CDR3 nucleotide sequence: TGTGCCAGCAGTTATCTAGCGGGAGCGGCAGATACGCAGTATTTT.

The chain combines TRBV29-1 with TRBJ1-1, with 7 bases identical to TRBD1. The CDR3 spans 14 residues. Germline CDR1 SQVTM, CDR2 ANQGSEA. V lost 8 bases and J lost 3; bases outside the gene matches: 12. In DNA, the CDR3 is TGCAGCATAAACAGCCTTCAGGGGGACACTGAAGCTTTCTTT. This encodes CSINSLQGDTEAFF.

This clone has just a few counts. The rearrangement links TRBV18 to TRBJ1-2, with D perhaps matching TRBD1 (5 bases). Trimming took off 3 bases at V and 3 bases at J, with 14 bases between the two ends. CDR3 length: 15 residues. The germline gives CDR1 KGHSH, CDR2 LQKENI. The CDR3 DNA reads TGTGCCAGCTCACCGGGAACGGGGGGAGACTATGGCTACACCTTC. Translation gives CASSPGTGGDYGYTF.

The chain joins TRBV19 to TRBJ1-3; no clear D. Trimming cost V 7 bases and J 0 bases, with 13 bases left between them. The CDR3 covers 15 residues. Germline CDR1 LNHDA, CDR2 SQIVND (reference sequence). CDR3 sequence: CASKEDTISGNTIYF. In DNA form, the CDR3 reads TGTGCCAGTAAGGAGGATACCATCTCTGGAAACACCATATATTTT.

The chain combines TRBV27 with TRBJ2-7; the D gene is possibly TRBD1 (5 bases). V was clipped by 2 bases and J by 1 base, with 21 bases between them. There are 18 residues in the CDR3. CDR1 is MNHEY, CDR2 SMNVEV, per germline (reference sequence). The CDR3 here is CASSLKGNAQGISYEQYF. The CDR3 bases are TGTGCCAGCAGTTTAAAGGGGAACGCCCAAGGAATTTCCTACGAGCAGTACTTC.

This chain joins TRBV27 and TRBJ2-1; 9 nucleotides match TRBD2. In germline, CDR1 is MNHEY, CDR2 SMNVEV (reference sequence). V shed 4 bases and J 9 bases; nucleotides not matched to a gene: 7. This CDR3 region has 14 residues. CDR3: CASSSSSGVPEQFF. The CDR3 coding sequence is TGTGCCAGCAGTTCTTCTAGCGGGGTCCCTGAGCAGTTCTTC.